A selection of T cell receptor beta chains follows, all from one sample in a study of cytomegalovirus exposure and HLA in healthy donors. This table comes from immunoSEQ multiplex PCR, and its TCRdb copy is limited to in-frame clones, with some not included. The sample contains approximately 150,000 clones, approximately 80% of which appear only once. Specimen: PBMCs. The receptors originated from a man between 25 and 39 years old in good health and CMV-seropositive. Each CDR3 is given with its conserved first and last residue. A D gene is named only where the DNA matches it firmly.

TRBV6-5	-	TRBJ2-7	CASSPRTGVYEQYF
TRBV5-1	-	TRBJ2-6	CASSDGRGAAGANVLTF
TRBV11-2	TRBD2	TRBJ2-1	CASSLEAGGDEQFF
TRBV6-5	-	TRBJ1-1	CASSYPGGAEAFF
TRBV5-4	-	TRBJ2-1	CASSWDNYNEQFF
TRBV5-1	-	TRBJ1-1	CASSLAVSVNTEAFF
TRBV7-2	-	TRBJ1-2	CASSPGLYYGYTF
TRBV7-2	TRBD1	TRBJ1-6	CASSSGTGNSPLHF
TRBV7-2	-	TRBJ2-5	CASSPGEDTDQETQYF
TRBV6-6	TRBD2	TRBJ2-7	CASSYSGGGYSYEQYF
TRBV11-2	-	TRBJ1-5	CASSLGQNQPQHF
TRBV18	-	TRBJ2-7	CASSPSGQSYEQYF
TRBV7-2	-	TRBJ1-6	CASSFQGLNSPLHF
TRBV10-3	-	TRBJ1-5	CAISDGIMNQPQHF
TRBV2	-	TRBJ1-6	CASKGALNSPLHF
TRBV13	-	TRBJ1-2	CASSLVTGLSSYGYTF
TRBV5-6	-	TRBJ2-3	CASSHRSGPTDTQYF
TRBV6-5	-	TRBJ2-7	CASSYSPGSTYEQYF
TRBV27	TRBD1	TRBJ2-7	CASKGQGANEQYF
TRBV7-9	-	TRBJ1-2	CASSLASAWSEGYTF
TRBV7-3	-	TRBJ2-3	CASSLNSRGRNTQYF
TRBV7-2	TRBD2	TRBJ2-5	CASSRGGAQETQYF